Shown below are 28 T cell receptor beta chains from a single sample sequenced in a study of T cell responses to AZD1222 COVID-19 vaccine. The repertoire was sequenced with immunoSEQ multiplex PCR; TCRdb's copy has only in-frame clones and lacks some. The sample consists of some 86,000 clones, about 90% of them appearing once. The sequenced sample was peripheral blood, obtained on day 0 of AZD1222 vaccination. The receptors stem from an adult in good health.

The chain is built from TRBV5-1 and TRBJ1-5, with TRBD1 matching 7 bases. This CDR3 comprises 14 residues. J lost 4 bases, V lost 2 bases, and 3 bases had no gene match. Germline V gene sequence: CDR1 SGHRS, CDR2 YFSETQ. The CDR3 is CASSLQGRNQPQHF. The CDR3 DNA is TGCGCCAGCAGCTTACAGGGGAGGAATCAGCCCCAGCATTTT.

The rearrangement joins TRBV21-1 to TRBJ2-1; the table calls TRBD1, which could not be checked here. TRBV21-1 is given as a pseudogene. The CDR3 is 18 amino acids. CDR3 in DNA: TGTGCCAGCAGCAAAAGTACTCCGGGACAGTGGCCCAACAATGAGCAGTTCTTC. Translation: CASSKSTPGQWPNNEQFF.

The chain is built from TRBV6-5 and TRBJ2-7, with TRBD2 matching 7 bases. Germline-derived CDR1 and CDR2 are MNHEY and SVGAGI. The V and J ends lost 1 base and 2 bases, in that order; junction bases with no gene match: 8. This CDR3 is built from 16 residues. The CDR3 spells CASSYFPVGGTYEQYF. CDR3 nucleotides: TGTGCCAGCAGTTACTTTCCTGTGGGGGGGACCTACGAGCAGTACTTC.

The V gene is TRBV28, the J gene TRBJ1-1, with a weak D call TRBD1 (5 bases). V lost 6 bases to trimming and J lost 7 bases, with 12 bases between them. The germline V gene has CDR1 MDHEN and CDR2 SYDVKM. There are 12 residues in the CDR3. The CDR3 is CASSSDRSEAFF. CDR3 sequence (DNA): TGTGCCAGCAGCTCAGACAGAAGTGAAGCTTTCTTT.

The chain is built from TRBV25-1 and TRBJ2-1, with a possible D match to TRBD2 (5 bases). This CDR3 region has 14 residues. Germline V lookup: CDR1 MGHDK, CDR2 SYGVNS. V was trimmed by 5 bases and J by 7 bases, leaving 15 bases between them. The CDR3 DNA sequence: TGTGCCAGCAGTCTAGGACTCGGCCTTAATGAGCAGTTCTTC. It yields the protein CASSLGLGLNEQFF.

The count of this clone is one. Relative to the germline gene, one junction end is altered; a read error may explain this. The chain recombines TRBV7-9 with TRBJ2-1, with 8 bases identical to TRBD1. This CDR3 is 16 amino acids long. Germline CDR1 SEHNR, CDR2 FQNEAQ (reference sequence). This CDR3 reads CASSLGPGQGSNEQFF. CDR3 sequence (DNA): TGTGCCAGCAGCTTGGGACCCGGACAGGGTTCGAATGAACAGTTCTTC.

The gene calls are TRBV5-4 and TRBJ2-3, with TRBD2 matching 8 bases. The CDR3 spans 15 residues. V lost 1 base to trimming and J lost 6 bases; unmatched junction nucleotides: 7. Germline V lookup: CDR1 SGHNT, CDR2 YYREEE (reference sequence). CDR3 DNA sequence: TGTGCCAGCAGCTTGAGAGCGGGGGCTTGGGATACGCAGTATTTT. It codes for CASSLRAGAWDTQYF.

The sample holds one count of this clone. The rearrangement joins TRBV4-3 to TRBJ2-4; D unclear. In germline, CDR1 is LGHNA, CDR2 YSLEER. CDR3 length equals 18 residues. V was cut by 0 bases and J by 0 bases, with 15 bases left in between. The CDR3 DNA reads TGCGCCAGCAGCCAAGATCTATATAGTCTCGGAGCCAAAAACATTCAGTACTTC. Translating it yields CASSQDLYSLGAKNIQYF.

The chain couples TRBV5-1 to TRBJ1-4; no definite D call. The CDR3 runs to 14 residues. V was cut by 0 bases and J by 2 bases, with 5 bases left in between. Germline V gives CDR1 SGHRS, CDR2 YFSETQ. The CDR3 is CASSLGETNEKLFF. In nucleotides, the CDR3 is TGCGCCAGCAGCTTGGGAGAGACTAATGAAAAACTGTTTTTT. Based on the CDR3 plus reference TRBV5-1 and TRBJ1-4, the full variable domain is KAGVTQTPRYLIKTRGQQVTLSCSPISGHRSVSWYQQTPGQGLQFLFEYFSETQRNKGNFPGRFSGRQFSNSRSEMNVSTLELGDSALYLCASSLGETNEKLFFGSGTQLSVL.

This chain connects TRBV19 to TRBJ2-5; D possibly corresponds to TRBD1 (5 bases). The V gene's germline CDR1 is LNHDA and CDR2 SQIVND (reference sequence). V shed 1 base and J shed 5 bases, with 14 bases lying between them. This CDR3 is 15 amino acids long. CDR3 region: CASSIGGRFGETQYF. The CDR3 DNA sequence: TGTGCCAGTAGTATAGGGGGCCGATTCGGGGAGACCCAGTACTTC.

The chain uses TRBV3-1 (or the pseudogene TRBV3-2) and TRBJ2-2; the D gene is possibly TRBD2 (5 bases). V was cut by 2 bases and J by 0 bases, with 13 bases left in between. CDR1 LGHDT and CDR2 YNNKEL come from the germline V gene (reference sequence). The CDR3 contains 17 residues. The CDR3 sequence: CASSQIMTLANTGELFF. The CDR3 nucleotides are TGTGCCAGCAGCCAAATAATGACACTAGCGAACACCGGGGAGCTGTTTTTT.

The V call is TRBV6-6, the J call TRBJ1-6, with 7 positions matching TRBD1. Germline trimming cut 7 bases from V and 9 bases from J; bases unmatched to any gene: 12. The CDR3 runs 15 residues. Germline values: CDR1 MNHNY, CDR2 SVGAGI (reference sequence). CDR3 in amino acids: CASTDDREGSSPLHF. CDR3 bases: TGTGCCAGCACCGACGACAGGGAGGGTAGTTCACCCCTCCACTTT.

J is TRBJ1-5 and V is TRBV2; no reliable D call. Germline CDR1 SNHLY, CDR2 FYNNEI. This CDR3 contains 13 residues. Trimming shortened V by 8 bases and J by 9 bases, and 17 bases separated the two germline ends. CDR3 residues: CASSEGPQGPQHF. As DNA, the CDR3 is TGTGCCAGCTCTGAGGGCCCCCAAGGGCCCCAGCATTTT. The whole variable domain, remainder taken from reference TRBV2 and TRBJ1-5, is EPEVTQTPSHQVTQMGQEVILRCVPISNHLYFYWYRQILGQKVEFLVSFYNNEISEKSEIFDDQFSVERPDGSNFTLKIRSTKLEDSAMYFCASSEGPQGPQHFGDGTRLSIL.

The CDR3 region is CASSVAGANYNEQFF. DNA of the CDR3: TGTGCCAGCAGCGTAGCTGGAGCGAACTACAATGAGCAGTTCTTC. The gene calls are TRBV9 and TRBJ2-1; no firm D call. CDR3 length: 15 amino acids. Trimming removed 0 bases at V and 3 bases at J, with 10 bases between. Looked up from germline, CDR1 is SGDLS and CDR2 is YYNGEE.

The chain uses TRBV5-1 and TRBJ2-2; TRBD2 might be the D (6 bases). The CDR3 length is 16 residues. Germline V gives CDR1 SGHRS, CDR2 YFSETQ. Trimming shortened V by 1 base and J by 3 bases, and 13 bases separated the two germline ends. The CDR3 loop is CASSLPRLGDTGELFF. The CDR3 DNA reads TGCGCCAGCAGCTTGCCCCGACTAGGTGACACCGGGGAGCTGTTTTTT.

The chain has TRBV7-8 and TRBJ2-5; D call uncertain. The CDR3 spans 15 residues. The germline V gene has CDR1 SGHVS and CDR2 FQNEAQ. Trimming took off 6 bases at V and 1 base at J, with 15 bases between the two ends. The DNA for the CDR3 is TGTGCCAGCAGACCAGGTGGGCTCCGCCAAGAGACCCAGTACTTC. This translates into CASRPGGLRQETQYF.

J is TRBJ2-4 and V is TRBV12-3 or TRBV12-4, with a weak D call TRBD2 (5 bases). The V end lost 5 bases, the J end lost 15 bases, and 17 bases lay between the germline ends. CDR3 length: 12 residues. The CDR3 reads CASSQGPRGPYF. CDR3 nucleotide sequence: TGTGCCAGCAGTCAAGGGCCCCGCGGGCCGTACTTC.

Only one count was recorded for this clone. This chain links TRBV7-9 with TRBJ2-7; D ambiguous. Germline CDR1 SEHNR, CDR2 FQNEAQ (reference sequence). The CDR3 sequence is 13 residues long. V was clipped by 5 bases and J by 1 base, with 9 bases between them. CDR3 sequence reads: CASSHTQSYEQYF. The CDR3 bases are TGTGCCAGCAGCCACACACAGTCCTACGAGCAGTACTTC.

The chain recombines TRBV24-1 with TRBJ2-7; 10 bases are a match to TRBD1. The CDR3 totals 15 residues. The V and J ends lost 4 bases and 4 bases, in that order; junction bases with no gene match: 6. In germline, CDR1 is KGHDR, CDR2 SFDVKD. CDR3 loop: CATSDATGGSYEQYF. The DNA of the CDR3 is TGTGCCACCAGTGACGCGACAGGGGGCTCGTACGAGCAGTACTTC.

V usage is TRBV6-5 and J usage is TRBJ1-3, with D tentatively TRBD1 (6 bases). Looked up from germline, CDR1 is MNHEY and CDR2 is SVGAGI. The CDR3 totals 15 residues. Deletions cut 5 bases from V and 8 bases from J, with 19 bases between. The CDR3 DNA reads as TGTGCCAGCAGTAGGGGACAAACCCATTGGGACACCATATATTTT. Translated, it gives CASSRGQTHWDTIYF.

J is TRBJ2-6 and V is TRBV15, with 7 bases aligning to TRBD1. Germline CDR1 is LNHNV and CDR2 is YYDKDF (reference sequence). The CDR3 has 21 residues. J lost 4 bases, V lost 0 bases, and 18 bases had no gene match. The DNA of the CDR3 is TGTGCCACCAGCAGAGAGACCGAGTGGGACAGTCAACCCCTGGGGGCCAACGTCCTGACTTTC. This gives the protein CATSRETEWDSQPLGANVLTF.

As DNA, the CDR3 is TGTGCCAGTAGTCACCGGGTATACGGCGGGGAGCTGTTTTTT. This sequence encodes CASSHRVYGGELFF. The chain recombines TRBV19 with TRBJ2-2; D is unclear. The germline gives CDR1 LNHDA, CDR2 SQIVND (reference sequence). This CDR3 has 14 amino acids. The V end lost 5 bases, the J end lost 7 bases, and 14 bases lay between the germline ends.

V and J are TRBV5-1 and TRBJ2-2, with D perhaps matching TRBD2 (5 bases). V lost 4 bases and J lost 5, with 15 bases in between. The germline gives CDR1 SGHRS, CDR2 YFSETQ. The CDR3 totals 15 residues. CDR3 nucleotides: TGCGCCAGCAGCGCGCAGGTGGGGAGTACCGGGGAGCTGTTTTTT. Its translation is CASSAQVGSTGELFF. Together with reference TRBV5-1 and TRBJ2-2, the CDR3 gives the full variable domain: KAGVTQTPRYLIKTRGQQVTLSCSPISGHRSVSWYQQTPGQGLQFLFEYFSETQRNKGNFPGRFSGRQFSNSRSEMNVSTLELGDSALYLCASSAQVGSTGELFFGEGSRLTVL.

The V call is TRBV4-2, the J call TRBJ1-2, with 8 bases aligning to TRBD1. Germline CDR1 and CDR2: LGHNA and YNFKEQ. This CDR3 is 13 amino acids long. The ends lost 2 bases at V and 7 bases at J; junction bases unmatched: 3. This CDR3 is CASSQQGASGYTF. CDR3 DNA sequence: TGTGCCAGCAGCCAACAGGGGGCTAGTGGCTACACCTTC.

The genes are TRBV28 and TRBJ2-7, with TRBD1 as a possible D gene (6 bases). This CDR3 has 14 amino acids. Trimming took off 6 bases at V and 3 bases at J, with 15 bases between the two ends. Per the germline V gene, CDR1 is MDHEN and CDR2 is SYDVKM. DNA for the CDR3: TGTGCCAGCAGCCTCCACCGACAGGACTACGAGCAGTACTTC. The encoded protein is CASSLHRQDYEQYF.

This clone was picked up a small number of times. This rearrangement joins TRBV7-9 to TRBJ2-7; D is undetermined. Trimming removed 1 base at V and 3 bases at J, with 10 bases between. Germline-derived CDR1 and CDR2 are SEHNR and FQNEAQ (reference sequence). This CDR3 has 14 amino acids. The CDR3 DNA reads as TGTGCCAGCAGCTTAGATATAACTGTCTACGAGCAGTACTTC. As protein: CASSLDITVYEQYF.

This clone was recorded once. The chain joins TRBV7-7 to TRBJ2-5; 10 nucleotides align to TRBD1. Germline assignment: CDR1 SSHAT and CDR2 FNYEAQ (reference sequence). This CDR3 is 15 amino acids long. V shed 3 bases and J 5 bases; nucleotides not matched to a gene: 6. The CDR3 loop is CASSFGQGGKETQYF. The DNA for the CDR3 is TGTGCCAGCAGCTTCGGACAGGGGGGAAAGGAGACCCAGTACTTC.

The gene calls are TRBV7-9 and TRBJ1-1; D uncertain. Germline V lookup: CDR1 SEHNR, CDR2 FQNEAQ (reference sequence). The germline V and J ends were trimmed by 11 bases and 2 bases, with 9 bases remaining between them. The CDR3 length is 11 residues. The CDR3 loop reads CAGEINTEAFF. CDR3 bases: TGTGCCGGGGAGATAAACACTGAAGCTTTCTTT.